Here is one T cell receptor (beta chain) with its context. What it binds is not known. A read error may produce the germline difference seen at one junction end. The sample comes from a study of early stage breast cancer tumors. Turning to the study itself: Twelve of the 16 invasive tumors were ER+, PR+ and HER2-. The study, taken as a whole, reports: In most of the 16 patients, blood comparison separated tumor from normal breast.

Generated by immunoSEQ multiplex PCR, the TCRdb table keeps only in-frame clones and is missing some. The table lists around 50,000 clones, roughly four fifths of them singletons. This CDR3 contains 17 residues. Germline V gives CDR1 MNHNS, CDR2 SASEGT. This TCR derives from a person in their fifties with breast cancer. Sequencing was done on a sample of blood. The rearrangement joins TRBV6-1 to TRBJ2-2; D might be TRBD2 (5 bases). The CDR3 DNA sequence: TGTGCCATCAGTGTCCCCCGGGGAGATTCGAACACCGGGGAGCTGTTTTTT. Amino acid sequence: CAISVPRGDSNTGELFF.